This T cell receptor beta chain is from a study of regulatory T cells in long-lasting Graves disease. Findings of the study overall: Persistent cases favored TRBV28, TRBJ1-2 and TRBJ2-5.

Time point defined: newly diagnosed GD, antithyroid drugs for less than 3 months. Following extraction of RNA from PBMCs, that RNA was used to make the TCR library. Points on this clonotype: Its target is not known.

CDR1 and CDR2 from the germline V gene are LGHNA and YNFKEQ. V dropped 1 base and J dropped 6 bases, with 17 bases sitting between them. The CDR3 spans 16 residues. Arm-PCR with iRepertoire HTBI primers amplified the CDR3 regions for these TCR beta libraries. MiXCR, run by TCRdb on the multiplex PCR reads, gives a single entry per CDR3 protein. The sample carries over 350,000 distinct CDR3 sequences, about 15% recorded once. These sequences were also reported in another study, on T cells in Graves' hyperthyroidism and ophthalmopathy. As reported in that work: These patients, aged 18 to 65, had recently diagnosed hyperthyroidism lasting under 2 months. Uncontrolled infection, other autoimmune disease, pregnancy or lactation led to exclusion. The primer set for the first-round RT-PCR of the TCR CDR3 was HTBI.

The origin of this receptor is a woman between 40 and 50 years old with Graves disease. The chain carries TRBV4-2 and TRBJ2-3; a weak D match, TRBD2 (5 bases). This material consisted of peripheral blood mononuclear cells (PBMCs), taken at new diagnosis, from a patient treated with antithyroid drugs. The CDR3 is CASSQVGDYTGDTQYF. The CDR3 DNA follows: TGTGCCAGCAGCCAAGTTGGTGACTATACTGGGGATACGCAGTATTTT.